The rows below give T cell receptor beta chains drawn from one sample of a study of T cells in Graves' hyperthyroidism and ophthalmopathy. TCRdb used MiXCR to reprocess the multiplex PCR reads, holding one entry per CDR3 protein. The sample includes roughly 580,000 distinct CDR3 sequences, about 14% seen only once; the top ten take around 5.4%. The specimen was blood. These receptors originate from a woman aged 25-40 years with Graves' hyperthyroidism that later progressed to Graves' ophthalmopathy. The CDR3 runs from the conserved cysteine through the conserved F or W. The order of the fields is CDR3 protein, CDR3 DNA, J gene, V gene, D gene, clone size. The D gene is left open where the match is weak. For some rows the clone size is stated as once, few or many, or as a class when expanded; others skip it.

CASSQDDRQGWATNEKLFF	TGCGCCAGCAGCCAAGATGATCGACAGGGTTGGGCAACTAATGAAAAACTGTTTTTT	TRBJ1-4	TRBV4-1	TRBD1	.
CASSQVPLGLTEAFF	TGTGCCAGCAGCCAAGTCCCTTTAGGGCTCACTGAAGCTTTCTTT	TRBJ1-1	TRBV3-1	.	many
CSARESGPISSIVEQFF	TGCAGTGCTAGAGAGTCCGGGCCGATCTCCTCCATCGTTGAGCAGTTCTTC	TRBJ2-1	TRBV20-1	.	.
CASRNDISSYNEQFF	TGTGCCAGTAGAAATGACATTAGCTCCTACAATGAGCAGTTCTTC	TRBJ2-1	TRBV19	.	many
CASSPTGITSTDTQYF	TGTGCCAGCAGCCCCACAGGCATCACTAGCACAGATACGCAGTATTTT	TRBJ2-3	TRBV7-2	.	many
CASSLSGAASSYEQYF	TGTGCCAGCAGTTTATCAGGGGCAGCTAGCTCCTACGAGCAGTACTTC	TRBJ2-7	TRBV28	.	many
CAGSLEGGQPQHF	TGTGCCGGTTCCTTGGAAGGAGGTCAGCCCCAGCATTTT	TRBJ1-5	TRBV6-2/TRBV6-3	.	.
CASSIRPLNTEAFF	TGTGCCAGTAGTATAAGACCCTTGAACACTGAAGCTTTCTTT	TRBJ1-1	TRBV19	.	few
CACSQGQGHQPQHF	TGTGCCTGTTCTCAGGGACAGGGCCACCAGCCCCAGCATTTT	TRBJ1-5	TRBV30	TRBD1	.
CASSLNNQPQHF	TGTGCCAGCAGCTTAAACAATCAGCCCCAGCATTTT	TRBJ1-5	TRBV7-2	.	many
CKARDRRGAGELFF	TGCAAAGCCAGGGACAGGAGGGGAGCCGGGGAGCTGTTTTTT	TRBJ2-2	TRBV20-1	TRBD1	.
CASTWGGDHNNEQFF	TGTGCCAGCACTTGGGGGGGGGACCATAACAATGAGCAGTTCTTC	TRBJ2-1	TRBV12-3/TRBV12-4	TRBD2	many
CASSYTGSSGANVLTF	TGTGCCAGCAGTTACACAGGGTCCTCCGGGGCCAACGTCCTGACTTTC	TRBJ2-6	TRBV6-2/TRBV6-3	.	many
CASSLTAPYGYTF	TGTGCCAGCAGCTTGACGGCGCCCTATGGCTACACCTTC	TRBJ1-2	TRBV12-3/TRBV12-4	.	many
CAISESYVPGGDSPLHF	TGTGCCATCAGTGAGTCGTATGTTCCCGGCGGGGATTCACCCCTCCACTTT	TRBJ1-6	TRBV10-3	.	many
CASSSRDRDTDTRYF	TGTGCCAGCAGCTCCCGGGACAGGGACACAGATACGCGGTATTTT	TRBJ2-3	TRBV11-3	TRBD1	many
CASSVDDSGNTIYF	TGTGCCAGCAGCGTAGACGACTCTGGAAACACCATATATTTT	TRBJ1-3	TRBV9	.	.
CASSSHHLNYGYTF	TGTGCCAGCAGTTCACACCATTTAAACTATGGCTACACCTTC	TRBJ1-2	TRBV6-1	.	many
CASSAESWETQYF	TGTGCCAGCAGCGCAGAAAGTTGGGAGACCCAGTACTTC	TRBJ2-5	TRBV9	.	.
CASSIRRYEQYF	TGTGCCAGTAGTATTCGGCGGTACGAGCAGTACTTC	TRBJ2-7	TRBV19	.	few
CASSPPRDRNEQFF	TGTGCCAGCAGCCCTCCAAGGGATCGCAATGAGCAGTTCTTC	TRBJ2-1	TRBV11-3	.	many
CASSIGGSTDTQYF	TGTGCCAGTAGTATAGGCGGGAGCACAGATACGCAGTATTTT	TRBJ2-3	TRBV19	.	many
CASSKDRDWRSTIYF	TGTGCCAGCAGCAAGGACAGGGACTGGAGAAGCACCATATATTTT	TRBJ1-3	TRBV7-2	TRBD1	.
CSASGPSNSEQYF	TGCAGTGCTAGCGGCCCCTCAAATAGCGAGCAGTACTTC	TRBJ2-7	TRBV20-1	.	.
CASSTGDRREKLFF	TGTGCCAGCAGCACGGGGGATCGCAGGGAAAAACTGTTTTTT	TRBJ1-4	TRBV7-2	.	many
CASSIGAGGRTDTQYF	TGTGCCAGTAGTATAGGTGCGGGAGGCCGCACAGATACGCAGTATTTT	TRBJ2-3	TRBV19	TRBD2	many
CAWSTGQGATEAFF	TGTGCCTGGAGTACCGGACAGGGTGCCACTGAAGCTTTCTTT	TRBJ1-1	TRBV30	TRBD1	many
CASSEAGQVKAFF	TGTGCCAGCAGTGAAGCGGGGCAGGTTAAAGCTTTCTTT	TRBJ1-1	TRBV6-1	.	many
CASSMGGKSSYEQYF	TGTGCCAGTAGTATGGGGGGAAAGAGCTCCTACGAGCAGTACTTC	TRBJ2-7	TRBV19	.	many
CASSFGDARGAETQYF	TGTGCCAGCAGTTTCGGGGACGCCCGCGGGGCAGAGACGCAGTATTTT	TRBJ2-3	TRBV12-3/TRBV12-4	.	.
CASSSPRDQNTGELFF	TGTGCCAGCAGTTCCCCGCGGGACCAGAACACCGGGGAGCTGTTTTTT	TRBJ2-2	TRBV28	.	many
CAWSPGAEAFF	TGTGCCTGGAGTCCGGGGGCTGAAGCTTTCTTT	TRBJ1-1	TRBV30	.	many
CASTIPGQVETQYF	TGTGCCAGCACCATACCGGGACAGGTGGAGACCCAGTACTTC	TRBJ2-5	TRBV3-1	TRBD1	few
CASSTVADLLDTQYF	TGTGCCAGTAGTACAGTAGCGGACCTGTTGGATACGCAGTATTTT	TRBJ2-3	TRBV19	.	many
CAGGGGPSRPQHF	TGTGCCGGCGGGGGGGGGCCGTCTAGACCCCAGCATTTT	TRBJ1-5	TRBV10-3	.	.
CASGFYPQGTNTDTQYF	TGTGCTAGTGGTTTTTACCCCCAGGGGACCAACACAGATACGCAGTATTTT	TRBJ2-3	TRBV12-5	.	many
CASSYNGNTEAFF	TGTGCCAGCAGTTACAACGGGAACACTGAAGCTTTCTTT	TRBJ1-1	TRBV6-5	.	many
CASRGRLGGTGPPYSNQPQHF	TGTGCCAGCAGAGGTCGGCTGGGAGGGACAGGTCCTCCGTATAGCAATCAGCCCCAGCATTTT	TRBJ1-5	TRBV28	TRBD1	.
CSARHPGLAGGRTYEQYF	TGCAGTGCTAGGCATCCGGGACTAGCGGGAGGTAGAACCTACGAGCAGTACTTC	TRBJ2-7	TRBV20-1	TRBD2	.
CASSQTGPTYEQYF	TGTGCCAGCAGCCAAACAGGACCGACCTACGAGCAGTACTTC	TRBJ2-7	TRBV3-1	.	many
CAISESHRRGDTQYF	TGTGCCATCAGTGAGTCGCACAGGCGGGGAGATACGCAGTATTTT	TRBJ2-3	TRBV10-3	.	.
CASSQPNSPLHF	TGTGCCAGCAGCCAACCGAATTCACCCCTCCACTTT	TRBJ1-6	TRBV3-1	.	many
CSVEDPAGTDTQYF	TGCAGCGTTGAAGATCCCGCCGGAACAGATACGCAGTATTTT	TRBJ2-3	TRBV29-1	.	many
CASSQLGFEQFF	TGTGCCAGCAGCCAACTAGGATTTGAGCAGTTCTTC	TRBJ2-1	TRBV2	.	many
CASSEGNNQPQHF	TGTGCCAGCAGTGAGGGCAACAATCAGCCCCAGCATTTT	TRBJ1-5	TRBV2	.	many